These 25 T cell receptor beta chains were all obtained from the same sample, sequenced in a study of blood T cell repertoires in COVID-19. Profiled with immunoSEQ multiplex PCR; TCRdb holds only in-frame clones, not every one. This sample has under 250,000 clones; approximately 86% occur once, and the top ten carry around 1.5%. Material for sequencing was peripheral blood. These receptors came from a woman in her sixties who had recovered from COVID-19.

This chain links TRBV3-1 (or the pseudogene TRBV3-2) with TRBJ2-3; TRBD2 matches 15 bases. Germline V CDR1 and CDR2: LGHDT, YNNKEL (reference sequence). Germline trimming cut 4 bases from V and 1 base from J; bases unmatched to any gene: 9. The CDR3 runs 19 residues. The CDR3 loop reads CASSPIPGLAGGRTDTQYF. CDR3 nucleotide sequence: TGTGCCAGCAGCCCGATTCCGGGACTAGCGGGGGGACGCACAGATACGCAGTATTTT.

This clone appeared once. The CDR3 protein is CSALPLGDEQFF. The DNA for the CDR3 is TGCAGCGCCCTACCCTTAGGGGATGAGCAGTTCTTC. The V gene is TRBV29-1, the J gene TRBJ2-1; D perhaps matches TRBD1 (5 bases). The germline CDR1 and CDR2 sequences are SQVTM and ANQGSEA. V shed 7 bases and J shed 8 bases, with 15 bases lying between them. The length of the CDR3 is 12 residues.

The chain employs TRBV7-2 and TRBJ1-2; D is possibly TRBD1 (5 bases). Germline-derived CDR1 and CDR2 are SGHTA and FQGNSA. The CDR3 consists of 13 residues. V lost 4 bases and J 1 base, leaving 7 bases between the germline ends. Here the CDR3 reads CASSSDSNYGYTF. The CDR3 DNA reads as TGTGCCAGCAGCTCAGACAGTAACTATGGCTACACCTTC.

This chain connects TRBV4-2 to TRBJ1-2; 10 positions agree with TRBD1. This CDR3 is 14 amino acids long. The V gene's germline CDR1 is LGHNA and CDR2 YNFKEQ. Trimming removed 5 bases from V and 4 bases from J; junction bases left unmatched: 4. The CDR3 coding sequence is TGTGCCAGCAGCATGGGGGACAGGGGCTATGGCTACACCTTC. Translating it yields CASSMGDRGYGYTF.

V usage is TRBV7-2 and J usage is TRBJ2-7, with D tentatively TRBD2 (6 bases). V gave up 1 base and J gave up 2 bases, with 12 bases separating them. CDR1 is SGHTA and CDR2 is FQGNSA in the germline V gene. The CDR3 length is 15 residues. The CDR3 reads CASSLDLGEAYEQYF. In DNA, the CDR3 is TGTGCCAGCAGCTTAGATCTGGGGGAGGCCTACGAGCAGTACTTC.

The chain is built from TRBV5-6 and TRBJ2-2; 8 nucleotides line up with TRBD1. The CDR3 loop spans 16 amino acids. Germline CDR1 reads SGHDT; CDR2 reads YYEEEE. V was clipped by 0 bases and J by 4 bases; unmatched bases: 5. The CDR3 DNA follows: TGTGCCAGCAGCTTGGAAACAGGGGGTATCACCGGGGAGCTGTTTTTT. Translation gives CASSLETGGITGELFF.

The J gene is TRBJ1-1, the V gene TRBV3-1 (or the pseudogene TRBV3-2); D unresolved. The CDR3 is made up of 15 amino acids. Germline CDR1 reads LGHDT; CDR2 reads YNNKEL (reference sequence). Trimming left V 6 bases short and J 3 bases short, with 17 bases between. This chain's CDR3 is CASRKDTRVDTEAFF. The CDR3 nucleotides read TGTGCCAGCAGGAAAGATACTAGGGTGGACACTGAAGCTTTCTTT.

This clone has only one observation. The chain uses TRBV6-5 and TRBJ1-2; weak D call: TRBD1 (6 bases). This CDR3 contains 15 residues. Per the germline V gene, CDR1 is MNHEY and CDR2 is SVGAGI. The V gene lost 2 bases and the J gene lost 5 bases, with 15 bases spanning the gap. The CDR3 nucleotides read TGTGCCAGCAGTTACCCCCTCAGGGGAGGGTATGGCTACACCTTC. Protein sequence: CASSYPLRGGYGYTF.

DNA of the CDR3: TGTGCCATCAGGAGAGGACAGGACTCCTACGAGCAGTACTTC. This translates into CAIRRGQDSYEQYF. The chain carries TRBV10-3 and TRBJ2-7, with 7 nucleotides matching TRBD1. The CDR3 has 14 residues. The germline CDR1 and CDR2 sequences are ENHRY and SYGVKD. V lost 6 bases, J lost 0 bases, and 5 bases stayed unmatched.

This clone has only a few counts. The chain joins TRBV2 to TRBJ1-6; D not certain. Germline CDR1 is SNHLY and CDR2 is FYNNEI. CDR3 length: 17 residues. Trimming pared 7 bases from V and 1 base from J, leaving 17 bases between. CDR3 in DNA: TGTGCCAGCAAGTGGTGGCCCCTTTTGTCCTATAATTCACCCCTCCACTTT. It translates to CASKWWPLLSYNSPLHF.

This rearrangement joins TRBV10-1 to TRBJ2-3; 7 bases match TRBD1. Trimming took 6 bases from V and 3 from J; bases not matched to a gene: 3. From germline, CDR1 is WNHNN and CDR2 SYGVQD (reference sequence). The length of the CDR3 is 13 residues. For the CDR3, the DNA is TGCGCCAGCAGATGGGACAGAACAGATACGCAGTATTTT. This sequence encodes CASRWDRTDTQYF.

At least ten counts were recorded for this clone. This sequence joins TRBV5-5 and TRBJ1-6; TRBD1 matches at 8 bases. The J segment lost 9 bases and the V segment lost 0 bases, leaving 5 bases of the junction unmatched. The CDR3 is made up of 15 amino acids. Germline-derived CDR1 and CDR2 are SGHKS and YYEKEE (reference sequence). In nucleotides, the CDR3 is TGTGCCAGCAGCTTGGAGGGACAGGAGATTTCACCCCTCCACTTT. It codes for CASSLEGQEISPLHF.

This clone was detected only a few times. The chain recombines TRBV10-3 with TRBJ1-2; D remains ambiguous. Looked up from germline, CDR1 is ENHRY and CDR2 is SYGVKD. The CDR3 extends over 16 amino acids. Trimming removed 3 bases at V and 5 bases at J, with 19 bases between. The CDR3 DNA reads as TGTGCCATCAGTGACGGGTCGACGAGAATTATGTATGGCTACACCTTC. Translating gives CAISDGSTRIMYGYTF.

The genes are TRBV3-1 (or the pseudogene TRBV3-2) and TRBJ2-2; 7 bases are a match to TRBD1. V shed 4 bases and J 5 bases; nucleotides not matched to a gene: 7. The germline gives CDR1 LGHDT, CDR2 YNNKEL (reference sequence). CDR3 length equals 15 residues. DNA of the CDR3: TGTGCCAGCAGCCCCTGGCAGGGGGATACCGGGGAGCTGTTTTTT. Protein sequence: CASSPWQGDTGELFF.

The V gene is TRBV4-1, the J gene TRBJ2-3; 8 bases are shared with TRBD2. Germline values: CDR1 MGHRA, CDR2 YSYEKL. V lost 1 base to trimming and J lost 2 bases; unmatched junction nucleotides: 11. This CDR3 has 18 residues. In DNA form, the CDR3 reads TGCGCCAGCAGCCAAGGCCCCGGGGGCGGGGGGTACACAGATACGCAGTATTTT. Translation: CASSQGPGGGGYTDTQYF.

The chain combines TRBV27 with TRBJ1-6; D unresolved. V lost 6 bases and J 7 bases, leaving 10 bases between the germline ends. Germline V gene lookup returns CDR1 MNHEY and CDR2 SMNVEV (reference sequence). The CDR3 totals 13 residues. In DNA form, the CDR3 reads TGTGCCAGCAGAGTTGGCGGGAATTCACCCCTCCACTTT. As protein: CASRVGGNSPLHF.

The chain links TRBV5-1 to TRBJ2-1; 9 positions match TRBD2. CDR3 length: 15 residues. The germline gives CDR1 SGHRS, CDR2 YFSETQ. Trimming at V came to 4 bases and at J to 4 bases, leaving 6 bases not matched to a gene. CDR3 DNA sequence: TGCGCCAGCAGCCACCAAGCGGGGGGTTACAATGAGCAGTTCTTC. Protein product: CASSHQAGGYNEQFF.

This CDR3 reads CASSSGVQETQYF. The CDR3 DNA sequence: TGTGCCAGCAGTTCGGGAGTACAAGAGACCCAGTACTTC. The V call is TRBV28, the J call TRBJ2-5, with D perhaps matching TRBD2 (6 bases). Germline CDR1 and CDR2: MDHEN and SYDVKM. Deletions cut 4 bases from V and 2 bases from J, with 8 bases between. CDR3 length: 13 amino acids.

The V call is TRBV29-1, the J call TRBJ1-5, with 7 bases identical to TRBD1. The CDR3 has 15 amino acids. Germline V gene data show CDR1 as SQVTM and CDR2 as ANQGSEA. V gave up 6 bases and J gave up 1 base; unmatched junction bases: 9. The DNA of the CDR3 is TGCAGCGTAGGTTCCGGGACAGCGAGCAATCAGCCCCAGCATTTT. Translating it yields CSVGSGTASNQPQHF. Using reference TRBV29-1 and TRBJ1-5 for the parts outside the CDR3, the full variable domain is SAVISQKPSRDICQRGTSLTIQCQVDSQVTMMFWYRQQPGQSLTLIATANQGSEATYESGFVIDKFPISRPNLTFSTLTVSNMSPEDSSIYLCSVGSGTASNQPQHFGDGTRLSIL.

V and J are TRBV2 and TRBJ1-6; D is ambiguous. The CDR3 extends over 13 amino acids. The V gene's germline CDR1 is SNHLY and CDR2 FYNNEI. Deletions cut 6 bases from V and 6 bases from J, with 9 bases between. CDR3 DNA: TGTGCCAGCAGGCGGGAGACTAATTCACCCCTCCACTTT. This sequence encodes CASRRETNSPLHF.

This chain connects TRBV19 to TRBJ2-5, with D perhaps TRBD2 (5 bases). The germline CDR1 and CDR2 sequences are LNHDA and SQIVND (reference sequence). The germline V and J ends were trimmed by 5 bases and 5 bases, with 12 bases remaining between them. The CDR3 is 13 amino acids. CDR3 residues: CASSVRAMETQYF. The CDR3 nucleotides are TGTGCCAGTAGTGTGAGGGCAATGGAGACCCAGTACTTC.

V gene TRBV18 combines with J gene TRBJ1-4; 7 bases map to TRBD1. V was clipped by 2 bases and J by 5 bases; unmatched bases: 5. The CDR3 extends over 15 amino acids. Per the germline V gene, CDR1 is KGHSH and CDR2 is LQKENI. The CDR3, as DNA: TGTGCCAGCTCACCATTGGGACAGTTAAATGAAAAACTGTTTTTT. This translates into CASSPLGQLNEKLFF.

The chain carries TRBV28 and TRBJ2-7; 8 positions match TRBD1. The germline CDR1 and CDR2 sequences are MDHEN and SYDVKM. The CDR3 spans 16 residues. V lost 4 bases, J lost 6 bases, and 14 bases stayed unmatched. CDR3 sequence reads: CASSSSVRTGFFEQYF. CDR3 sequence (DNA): TGTGCCAGCAGTTCCTCCGTCCGGACAGGGTTTTTCGAGCAGTACTTC. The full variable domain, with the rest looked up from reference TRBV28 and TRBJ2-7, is DVKVTQSSRYLVKRTGEKVFLECVQDMDHENMFWYRQDPGLGLRLIYFSYDVKMKEKGDIPEGYSVSREKKERFSLILESASTNQTSMYLCASSSSVRTGFFEQYFGPGTRLTVT.

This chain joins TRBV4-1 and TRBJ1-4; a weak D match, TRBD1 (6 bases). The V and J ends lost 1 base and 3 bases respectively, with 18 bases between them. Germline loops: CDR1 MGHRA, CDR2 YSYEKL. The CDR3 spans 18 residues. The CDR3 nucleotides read TGCGCCAGCAGCCAAGCTCGAGTCGGGGGGGCGGCTAATGAAAAACTGTTTTTT. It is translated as CASSQARVGGAANEKLFF.

The CDR3 reads CASSFNPPTHEKLFF. In DNA, the CDR3 is TGTGCCAGCAGCTTTAATCCCCCGACTCATGAAAAACTGTTTTTT. V and J are TRBV7-9 and TRBJ1-4; D is uncertain. The CDR3 sequence is 15 residues long. Per the germline V gene, CDR1 is SEHNR and CDR2 is FQNEAQ (reference sequence). V lost 3 bases, J lost 6 bases, and 14 bases lay in between.